The rows below give T cell receptor beta chains drawn from one sample of a study of PD-L1 blockade in urothelial cancer. Clones were read by immunoSEQ multiplex PCR, and TCRdb kept only the in-frame ones, dropping some. The table shows under 55,000 clones, with about 88% occurring only once. This specimen was PBMCs, taken around atezolizumab (anti-PD-L1) treatment. Receptor source: a donor aged 40 or over with urothelial cancer. Both conserved end residues are part of each CDR3. A D gene is named only where the DNA matches it firmly. Clone size is given for some rows only: seen once, a few or many times, or a class if the clone is expanded.

D	V	length	size	J	DNA	CDR3
TRBD1	TRBV19	18	few	TRBJ2-2	TGTGCCACCAAGGGGACGACAGGGTCTTCGGGAAACACCGGGGAGCTGTTTTTT	CATKGTTGSSGNTGELFF
.	TRBV5-1	14	.	TRBJ1-2	TGCGCCAGCAGCTCGGGGGGGCGACCCTATGGCTACACCTTC	CASSSGGRPYGYTF
TRBD1	TRBV18	16	once	TRBJ1-4	TGTGCCAGCTCACCATCCCGGACAGGGGGTAATGAAAAACTGTTTTTT	CASSPSRTGGNEKLFF
TRBD2	TRBV5-4	15	.	TRBJ2-7	TGTGCCAGCAGCGCCGGGACTAGGGGGGACTACGAGCAGTACTTC	CASSAGTRGDYEQYF
TRBD1	TRBV29-1	14	.	TRBJ1-1	TGCAGCGGGCGGTTTCCCGGGACAGGGCGGGGAGCTTTCTTT	CSGRFPGTGRGAFF
TRBD1	TRBV4-3	16	.	TRBJ2-7	TGCGCCAGCAGCCAAGATCGGCCAGGGGGTCGCTACGAGCAGTACTTC	CASSQDRPGGRYEQYF
TRBD2	TRBV7-7	16	.	TRBJ2-1	TGTGCTAGCAGCCCCCCGGGGTTAGCGGGGAACAATGAGCAGTTCTTC	CASSPPGLAGNNEQFF
.	TRBV27	12	.	TRBJ1-5	TGTGCCAGCAGTTTCGCGCGGCAGCCCCAGCATTTT	CASSFARQPQHF
.	TRBV28	13	.	TRBJ1-2	TGTGCCACCATCAGGGTTATGGGTTATGGCTACACCTTC	CATIRVMGYGYTF
.	TRBV5-4	13	.	TRBJ2-3	TGTGCCAGCAGGACAGCTAGCACAGATACGCAGTATTTT	CASRTASTDTQYF
.	TRBV18	13	.	TRBJ2-1	TGTGCCAGCTCACCGTGGCAACACAATGAGCAGTTCTTC	CASSPWQHNEQFF
.	TRBV19	13	.	TRBJ2-3	TGTGCCAGCGGGACACAGCTCACAGATACGCAGTATTTT	CASGTQLTDTQYF
.	TRBV19	14	.	TRBJ1-1	TGTGCCAGTAGTACAAGACCGGGGAACACTGAAGCTTTCTTT	CASSTRPGNTEAFF
.	TRBV15	14	.	TRBJ2-5	TGTGCCACCAGCAGAGACAGGAACCAAGAGACCCAGTACTTC	CATSRDRNQETQYF
.	TRBV25-1	14	once	TRBJ2-1	TGTGCCAGCGGAGGACGGACGGCGGTAAATGAGCAGTTCTTC	CASGGRTAVNEQFF
.	TRBV5-1	16	.	TRBJ2-1	TGCGCCAGCAGCTTGGAGGGTGGCGGGATTTACAATGAGCAGTTCTTC	CASSLEGGGIYNEQFF
.	TRBV7-9	14	.	TRBJ1-1	TGTGCCACCGTGGGGGGGGCGCGCCCGGGTGAAGCTTTCTTT	CATVGGARPGEAFF
.	TRBV7-9	12	.	TRBJ2-1	TGTGCCAGCAGCCCCGGCGCGGTAGGGCAGTTCTTC	CASSPGAVGQFF
TRBD2	TRBV11-2	14	few	TRBJ2-7	TGTGCCAGCAGCTTAGTAGGACTAGTGAACGAGCAGTACTTC	CASSLVGLVNEQYF
.	TRBV19	15	.	TRBJ2-7	TGTGCCACCAAGGACAGGGCGGGGGCCGCTAGGGAGCAGTACTTC	CATKDRAGAAREQYF
TRBD2	TRBV7-2	16	.	TRBJ2-1	TGTGCCAGCAGCCCCTCTAGCGGGGGCATCTACAATGAGCAGTTCTTC	CASSPSSGGIYNEQFF
.	TRBV29-1	13	.	TRBJ1-5	TGCAGCGTTTCCCAGAGGGGCAATCAGCCCCAGCATTTT	CSVSQRGNQPQHF
.	TRBV6-4	11	.	TRBJ2-3	TGTGCCAGCAGTGGACATGGGTCGCAGTATTTT	CASSGHGSQYF
TRBD2	TRBV5-1	15	.	TRBJ2-1	TGCGCCAGCAGCTTGGTGCTAGCGGGTAGCAATGAGCAGTTCTTC	CASSLVLAGSNEQFF
.	TRBV4-1	15	.	TRBJ1-5	TGCGCCAGCAGCCAAGACAGGGGACCCAATCAGCCCCAGCATTTT	CASSQDRGPNQPQHF
.	TRBV28	15	.	TRBJ1-1	TGTGCCAGCAGTGCCTTTACAGCGCGGGGCACTGAAGCTTTCTTT	CASSAFTARGTEAFF
TRBD2	TRBV10-1	12	.	TRBJ2-7	TGCGCCAGCCCTTTGCCGGGGGGCGAGCAGTACTTC	CASPLPGGEQYF
.	TRBV29-1	13	once	TRBJ2-7	TGCAGCGTTCAGGGGCAGGGTGGGTACGAGCAGTACTTC	CSVQGQGGYEQYF